This T cell receptor beta chain emerged from a study of blood T cell repertoires in COVID-19. Background on the study: Sites in the United States, Italy and Spain provided acute and convalescent COVID-19 samples. Sources were T cells, B-cell-depleted T cells, or PBMCs; the material itself was cDNA or gDNA.

In the study's own analysis: It was from reference gene primer amplification that nucleated cell counts were estimated. The repertoire was sequenced with immunoSEQ multiplex PCR; TCRdb's copy has only in-frame clones and lacks some. The V and J calls and clone size are taken from that table; D and trimming were inferred from the DNA. The sample holds around 320,000 clones; about nine tenths are singletons and the top ten take approximately 2.4%. The V end lost 4 bases, the J end lost 10 bases, and 19 bases lay between the germline ends. The germline gives CDR1 LGHNA, CDR2 YSLEER. CDR3 size: 14 residues. This clone came up many times.

The chain joins TRBV4-3 to TRBJ1-2, with D possibly being TRBD1 (5 bases). Source material: peripheral blood. The source of this sequence is a young man with active or convalescent COVID-19. CDR3 coding DNA: TGCGCCAGCAGCCCTACCGGGGGGGGACCGTCCTACACCTTC. This codes for CASSPTGGGPSYTF.